The rows below give T cell receptor beta chains drawn from one sample of a study of blood T cells in healthy people across ages. TCRdb recomputed calls from the 5' RACE reads with MiXCR, one row per CDR3 protein. The profile shows around 650,000 distinct CDR3 sequences, roughly 30% of them singletons. Sequenced: blood. These receptors all stem from an elderly woman in good health. The CDR3 runs from the conserved cysteine through the conserved F or W. Each record gives: clone size, J gene, V gene, D gene, CDR3 protein, CDR3 DNA. A D gene is named only where the DNA matches it firmly. Size values are once, few and many counts, or a class for expanded clones, and some rows have none.

size: -; J: TRBJ1-6; V: TRBV13; D: -; CDR3: CASSLGGVRTNSPLHF; DNA: TGTGCCAGCAGCTTAGGAGGGGTGCGGACTAATTCACCCCTCCACTTT
size: -; J: TRBJ1-1; V: TRBV30; D: TRBD1; CDR3: CAWDRGLYTEAFF; DNA: TGTGCCTGGGACAGGGGGCTGTACACTGAAGCTTTCTTT
size: many; J: TRBJ1-2; V: TRBV6-5; D: TRBD1; CDR3: CASSSSRGLKDYGYTF; DNA: TGTGCCAGCAGTTCCTCCAGGGGGCTAAAGGACTATGGCTACACCTTC
size: many; J: TRBJ1-1; V: TRBV4-1; D: -; CDR3: CASSQGIQLNTEAFF; DNA: TGCGCCAGCAGCCAAGGAATCCAGCTGAACACTGAAGCTTTCTTT
size: -; J: TRBJ1-3; V: TRBV6-2/TRBV6-3; D: -; CDR3: CASSYSAEARSGNTIYF; DNA: TGTGCCAGCAGTTACTCGGCCGAGGCCCGCTCTGGAAACACCATATATTTT
size: many; J: TRBJ2-3; V: TRBV10-3; D: TRBD1; CDR3: CAISRGQGDHTDTQYF; DNA: TGTGCCATCAGTAGGGGACAGGGGGACCACACAGATACGCAGTATTTT
size: many; J: TRBJ2-7; V: TRBV29-1; D: -; CDR3: CSVERSGYEQYF; DNA: TGCAGCGTTGAGCGATCAGGCTACGAGCAGTACTTC
size: many; J: TRBJ2-5; V: TRBV4-2; D: TRBD1; CDR3: CASSQHRQGLETQYF; DNA: TGTGCCAGCAGCCAGCACCGACAGGGTTTAGAGACCCAGTACTTC
size: many; J: TRBJ1-2; V: TRBV5-5; D: -; CDR3: CASSSDGRGPYGYTF; DNA: TGTGCCAGCAGCTCGGACGGGAGGGGTCCCTATGGCTACACCTTC
size: -; J: TRBJ2-5; V: TRBV7-2; D: TRBD2; CDR3: CASSVTSGGHQETQYF; DNA: TGTGCCAGCAGCGTTACTAGCGGGGGGCACCAAGAGACCCAGTACTTC
size: many; J: TRBJ1-1; V: TRBV7-2; D: -; CDR3: CASRTRATPEAFF; DNA: TGTGCCAGCAGAACCAGGGCCACCCCCGAAGCTTTCTTT
size: few; J: TRBJ1-1; V: TRBV7-9; D: TRBD1; CDR3: CASSLGDRVTEEAFF; DNA: TGTGCCAGCAGCTTAGGGGACAGGGTGACCGAGGAAGCTTTCTTT
size: few; J: TRBJ2-2; V: TRBV6-1; D: TRBD1; CDR3: CASRVGQSTGELFF; DNA: TGTGCCAGCAGAGTGGGACAGTCTACCGGGGAGCTGTTTTTT
size: -; J: TRBJ1-3; V: TRBV3-1; D: TRBD1; CDR3: CASSTTGGEGNTIYF; DNA: TGTGCCAGCAGCACGACAGGGGGAGAAGGAAACACCATATATTTT
size: few; J: TRBJ2-7; V: TRBV12-3/TRBV12-4; D: TRBD2; CDR3: CASIGIAGPTSYNEQYF; DNA: TGTGCCAGCATAGGGATAGCGGGGCCGACCTCCTACAATGAGCAGTACTTC
size: many; J: TRBJ1-2; V: TRBV5-1; D: -; CDR3: CASSLLRGDYGYTF; DNA: TGCGCCAGCAGCTTGTTGAGGGGAGACTATGGCTACACCTTC
size: -; J: TRBJ1-1; V: TRBV20-1; D: -; CDR3: CSAGREREAFF; DNA: TGCAGTGCGGGCCGGGAGCGTGAAGCTTTCTTT
size: -; J: TRBJ1-2; V: TRBV4-1; D: -; CDR3: CASSQDGQHYTF; DNA: TGCGCCAGCAGCCAAGACGGGCAGCACTACACCTTC
size: -; J: TRBJ2-1; V: TRBV18; D: TRBD2; CDR3: CASSPGTGGENEQFF; DNA: TGTGCCAGCTCACCGGGGACGGGGGGAGAGAATGAGCAGTTCTTC
size: few; J: TRBJ1-4; V: TRBV6-5; D: -; CDR3: CASSSQGRYEKLFF; DNA: TGTGCCAGCAGTTCCCAAGGTCGTTATGAAAAACTGTTTTTT
size: many; J: TRBJ2-7; V: TRBV28; D: TRBD1; CDR3: CASSLAGGAPYEQYF; DNA: TGTGCCAGCAGTTTAGCAGGGGGCGCCCCCTACGAGCAGTACTTC
size: few; J: TRBJ1-5; V: TRBV12-3/TRBV12-4; D: -; CDR3: CASSFPGNPGPQHF; DNA: TGTGCCAGCAGTTTTCCGGGTAACCCAGGACCCCAGCATTTT
size: many; J: TRBJ2-5; V: TRBV7-2; D: TRBD2; CDR3: CASSLDDSGGAKTQYF; DNA: TGTGCCAGCAGCTTAGATGATAGCGGGGGGGCAAAGACCCAGTACTTC
size: many; J: TRBJ1-5; V: TRBV6-6; D: -; CDR3: CASSHDRRGNQPQHF; DNA: TGTGCCAGCAGTCACGACAGGCGCGGCAATCAGCCCCAGCATTTT
size: few; J: TRBJ2-2; V: TRBV7-3; D: TRBD1; CDR3: CASSRTGVNTGELFF; DNA: TGTGCCAGCAGTCGGACAGGGGTTAACACCGGGGAGCTGTTTTTT
size: -; J: TRBJ2-3; V: TRBV27; D: -; CDR3: CASSLRMGTDTQYF; DNA: TGTGCCAGCAGTTTAAGGATGGGCACAGATACGCAGTATTTT
size: many; J: TRBJ2-1; V: TRBV12-3/TRBV12-4; D: TRBD1; CDR3: CASSFRTGATSYNEQFF; DNA: TGTGCCAGCAGTTTCCGGACAGGGGCTACATCTTACAATGAGCAGTTCTTC
size: many; J: TRBJ2-5; V: TRBV6-5; D: -; CDR3: CASSYSLARRGETQYF; DNA: TGTGCCAGCAGTTACTCGTTGGCGCGACGGGGGGAGACCCAGTACTTC
size: -; J: TRBJ2-4; V: TRBV25-1; D: -; CDR3: CASSEGETRYF; DNA: TGTGCCAGCAGTGAAGGGGAGACCCGGTACTTT
size: many; J: TRBJ1-2; V: TRBV5-5; D: TRBD1; CDR3: CASSGGTGPSYGYTF; DNA: TGTGCCAGCAGTGGGGGGACAGGTCCATCCTATGGCTACACCTTC
size: -; J: TRBJ2-5; V: TRBV28; D: -; CDR3: CASSLPIGGPYGQYF; DNA: TGTGCCAGCAGTTTACCAATCGGCGGACCCTACGGGCAGTACTTC
size: many; J: TRBJ2-7; V: TRBV5-6; D: TRBD1; CDR3: CASSPSGTGYYEQYF; DNA: TGTGCCAGCAGCCCCTCCGGGACAGGGTACTACGAGCAGTACTTC
size: -; J: TRBJ2-7; V: TRBV4-2; D: -; CDR3: CASSQEPSDSYEQYF; DNA: TGTGCCAGCAGCCAAGAGCCTAGCGACTCCTACGAGCAGTACTTC
size: -; J: TRBJ1-6; V: TRBV20-1; D: -; CDR3: CSAKDSQSSYNSPLHF; DNA: TGCAGTGCTAAGGACAGCCAGAGCTCCTATAATTCACCCCTCCACTTT
size: many; J: TRBJ1-2; V: TRBV6-2/TRBV6-3; D: TRBD1; CDR3: CASSSDVGQKSDGYTF; DNA: TGTGCCAGCAGTTCGGATGTGGGACAGAAATCGGATGGCTACACCTTC
size: many; J: TRBJ2-1; V: TRBV7-2; D: -; CDR3: CASSLERGGLNEQFF; DNA: TGTGCCAGCAGCTTAGAAAGGGGGGGCCTGAATGAGCAGTTCTTC
size: many; J: TRBJ2-1; V: TRBV28; D: -; CDR3: CASSPQGPYNEQFF; DNA: TGTGCCAGCAGCCCCCAGGGACCCTACAATGAGCAGTTCTTC
size: many; J: TRBJ2-7; V: TRBV20-1; D: TRBD1; CDR3: CSAREDRGQYF; DNA: TGCAGTGCTAGAGAAGACAGGGGGCAGTACTTC
size: once; J: TRBJ2-5; V: TRBV28; D: TRBD1; CDR3: CASSLPHRGLKETQYF; DNA: TGTGCCAGCAGTCTCCCCCACAGGGGGCTGAAGGAGACCCAGTACTTC
size: few; J: TRBJ1-5; V: TRBV2; D: -; CDR3: CASSEALAVERPQHF; DNA: TGTGCCAGCAGTGAAGCGCTGGCAGTCGAACGGCCCCAGCATTTT
size: once; J: TRBJ2-1; V: TRBV20-1; D: TRBD2; CDR3: CSAETGGLGPPNEQFF; DNA: TGCAGTGCCGAAACGGGGGGGCTGGGGCCGCCCAATGAGCAGTTCTTC